The 19 T cell receptor beta chains presented below share a single source sample, sequenced in a study of T cell clonality in common variable immunodeficiency. Data came from immunoSEQ multiplex PCR; TCRdb stores just in-frame clones and leaves some out. The sample shows about 60,000 clones, none of them appearing just once. The sequencing input was peripheral blood mononuclear cells. The source is a person aged 18 to 75 in good health.

This clone occurred many times. The CDR3 is cut off 3 residues early in the read; its end comes from the germline J gene. The V call is TRBV5-1, the J call TRBJ2-2; no definite D call. CDR3 size: 15 residues. Germline V gives CDR1 SGHRS, CDR2 YFSETQ. V was pared by 1 base and J by 0 bases, with 7 bases between. The sequenced CDR3 bases are TGCGCCAGCAGCTTGTCAGCGACGAACACCGGGGAG. It translates to CASSLSATNTGE. Given in full, the CDR3 is CASSLSATNTGELFF.

At least ten counts were recorded for this clone. The read gets to within 3 residues of the CDR3 end, and the germline J gene fills in the rest. The V call is TRBV7-3, the J call TRBJ2-3; 14 bases are a match to TRBD2. CDR3 length: 18 residues. The germline V gene encodes CDR1 SGHTA and CDR2 FQGTGA. V lost 4 bases, J lost 0 bases, and 6 bases stayed unmatched. The CDR3 is CASSSKGLAGGSTDTQYF. The CDR3 DNA, read in part, is TGTGCCAGCAGCTCCAAAGGACTAGCGGGGGGTAGCACAGATACG.

This clone was seen repeatedly, ten times or more. The CDR3 goes on 3 residues after the read ends, and that part is filled in from the germline J gene. This chain uses TRBV5-6 with TRBJ1-6; 11 nucleotides align to TRBD1. In germline, CDR1 is SGHDT, CDR2 YYEEEE. The CDR3 is 15 residues long. The V gene end was trimmed by 0 bases and the J gene end by 9 bases; junction bases not matched to a gene: 2. This CDR3 is CASSLVGQGASPLHF. The sequenced CDR3 bases are TGTGCCAGCAGCTTGGTCGGACAGGGGGCTTCACCC.

In its sample, this clone was seen many times. The CDR3 goes on 3 residues after the read ends, and that part is filled in from the germline J gene. V and J are TRBV20-1 and TRBJ1-3; D gene ambiguous. Trimming shortened V by 2 bases and J by 4 bases, and 6 bases separated the two germline ends. This CDR3 is built from 12 residues. CDR1 is DFQATT, CDR2 SNEGSKA, per germline (reference sequence). The CDR3 is CSARSGGNTIYF. The covered CDR3 bases are TGCAGTGCTAGAAGCGGGGGAAACACC.

This clone was recorded at least ten times. The read stops 3 residues short of the end of the CDR3; the missing end is completed from the germline J gene. This chain joins TRBV10-3 and TRBJ2-7; TRBD1 aligns across 8 bases. CDR1 ENHRY and CDR2 SYGVKD come from the germline V gene. The CDR3 contains 14 residues. Trimming removed 4 bases from V and 3 bases from J; junction bases left unmatched: 5. Partial CDR3 DNA: TGTGCCATCAGTGGCGGACAGGGAGGCTACGAG. Its protein product is CAISGGQGGYE. From start to end, the CDR3 is CAISGGQGGYEQYF.

This clone was recorded at least ten times. The read finishes 3 residues shy of the CDR3 end, and the germline J gene is used to complete it. The rearrangement links TRBV5-1 to TRBJ2-1, with 8 nucleotides matching TRBD2. Per germline, CDR1 SGHRS and CDR2 YFSETQ. The CDR3 contains 16 residues. V trimming: 3 bases; J trimming: 8 bases; junction bases outside the gene matches: 13. The CDR3 DNA, read in part, is TGCGCCAGCAGCTCCAGCCAAGTAGCGGGGAGCGATGAG. Its protein is CASSSSQVAGSDE. The entire CDR3 protein is CASSSSQVAGSDEQFF.

This clone was observed at least ten times. With the read ending 3 residues before the CDR3 end, the germline J gene is used to fill in that end. This chain joins TRBV9 and TRBJ1-1; unclear D gene. Germline values: CDR1 SGDLS, CDR2 YYNGEE. The CDR3 is 13 amino acids. Deletions cut 0 bases from V and 4 bases from J, with 7 bases between. The sequenced CDR3 bases are TGTGCCAGCAGCGTAGCTCAGGCCACTGAA. Amino acids: CASSVAQATE. The full CDR3 reads CASSVAQATEAFF. Full variable domain (rest looked up from reference TRBV9 and TRBJ1-1): DSGVTQTPKHLITATGQRVTLRCSPRSGDLSVYWYQQSLDQGLQFLIQYYNGEERAKGNILERFSAQQFPDLHSELNLSSLELGDSALYFCASSVAQATEAFFGQGTRLTVV.

This clone was seen at least ten times. The read is 3 residues too short to cover the CDR3 end, so that end is filled in from the germline J gene. The chain recombines TRBV19 with TRBJ1-6; 9 bases are a match to TRBD1. Trimming at V came to 3 bases and at J to 4 bases, leaving 7 bases not matched to a gene. CDR1 is LNHDA and CDR2 is SQIVND in the germline V gene (reference sequence). The CDR3 runs 17 residues. The sequenced part of the CDR3 DNA is TGTGCCAGTAGTATCGTATCCGGGACAGGGTATAATTCACCC. Its protein product is CASSIVSGTGYNSP. The entire CDR3 protein is CASSIVSGTGYNSPLHF.

This clone has at least ten counts. The read terminates 3 residues ahead of where the CDR3 ends, so the germline J gene completes it. The gene calls are TRBV2 and TRBJ1-2, with 10 bases identical to TRBD1. The CDR3 extends over 15 amino acids. Per the germline V gene, CDR1 is SNHLY and CDR2 is FYNNEI. The sequenced CDR3 bases are TGTGCCAGCAGCTACTCCGGGACAGGGGAGAAAGGC. Encoded protein: CASSYSGTGEKG. The whole CDR3 reads CASSYSGTGEKGYTF.

This clone was picked up a small number of times. The CDR3 is cut off 3 residues early in the read; its end comes from the germline J gene. The rearrangement joins TRBV18 to TRBJ1-3; 9 bases line up with TRBD1. V lost 0 bases to trimming and J lost 4 bases; unmatched junction nucleotides: 7. The CDR3 consists of 17 residues. Germline V gene lookup returns CDR1 KGHSH and CDR2 LQKENI. The CDR3 is CASSPPGDRALGNTIYF. The CDR3 DNA, read in part, is TGTGCCAGCTCACCACCTGGGGACAGGGCTCTGGGAAACACC. The entire variable domain, with the rest obtained from reference TRBV18 and TRBJ1-3, is as follows: NAGVMQNPRHLVRRRGQEARLRCSPMKGHSHVYWYRQLPEEGLKFMVYLQKENIIDESGMPKERFSAEFPKEGPSILRIQQVVRGDSAAYFCASSPPGDRALGNTIYFGEGSWLTVV.

This clone was observed at least ten times. Coverage ceases 3 residues before the CDR3 finishes, and the germline J gene fills in the end. The chain links TRBV5-4 to TRBJ1-2, with D perhaps TRBD1 (5 bases). CDR3 length: 13 residues. CDR1 SGHNT and CDR2 YYREEE come from the germline V gene (reference sequence). The sequenced part of the CDR3 DNA is TGTGCCAGCAGGGCGGGCGGGGGTTCGGGC. This translates into CASRAGGGSG. The entire CDR3 sequence reads CASRAGGGSGYTF.

Many counts were recorded for this clone. The read comes to an end 3 residues before the CDR3 does, leaving the germline J gene to fill in the end. The chain links TRBV5-1 to TRBJ2-5; tentative D call: TRBD2 (6 bases). V was pared by 0 bases and J by 2 bases, with 20 bases between. Germline V lookup: CDR1 SGHRS, CDR2 YFSETQ. The CDR3 is 18 residues long. CDR3 residues: CASSLGAGLAVGQETQYF. CDR3 DNA (partial): TGCGCCAGCAGCTTGGGGGCCGGGTTAGCGGTGGGACAAGAGACC.

This clone has ten or more counts. Read sequence stops 3 residues before the CDR3 end, and the germline J gene provides the missing end. The chain is built from TRBV11-2 and TRBJ2-7; D is possibly TRBD1 (6 bases). V was trimmed by 0 bases and J by 4 bases, leaving 10 bases between them. CDR3 length equals 14 residues. Germline V lookup: CDR1 SGHAT, CDR2 FQNNGV. Incomplete CDR3 DNA: TGTGCCAGCAGCTTAGACATCAGGGGTTACGAG. Its protein is CASSLDIRGYE. The whole CDR3 reads CASSLDIRGYEQYF.

This clone was found many times. The read finishes 3 residues shy of the CDR3 end, and the germline J gene is used to complete it. The chain recombines TRBV7-9 with TRBJ1-5; possible D gene TRBD1, 5 bases. The V gene lost 3 bases and the J gene lost 8 bases, with 11 bases spanning the gap. This CDR3 region has 13 residues. Germline V gene data show CDR1 as SEHNR and CDR2 as FQNEAQ (reference sequence). The CDR3 protein is CASSLTGGEPQHF. Incomplete CDR3 DNA: TGTGCCAGCAGCTTGACGGGAGGGGAGCCC.

At least ten counts were recorded for this clone. The CDR3 end is not reached by the read, which stops 3 residues before it; the germline J gene fills it in. V and J are TRBV5-1 and TRBJ2-1; tentatively, D is TRBD1 (6 bases). From germline, CDR1 is SGHRS and CDR2 YFSETQ. CDR3 length: 16 residues. V lost 3 bases to trimming and J lost 3 bases, with 16 bases between them. This CDR3 is CASSSTGSAFYNEQFF. The sequenced part of the CDR3 DNA is TGCGCCAGCAGCTCTACAGGGTCCGCCTTCTACAATGAG.

This clone has at least ten counts. The covered CDR3 bases are TGTGCCATCAGTGAGTCCGACACCTCGGTGGGGGCCAACGTC. Translation gives CAISESDTSVGANV. The full CDR3 protein is CAISESDTSVGANVLTF. This chain connects TRBV10-3 to TRBJ2-6; D is uncertain. The read finishes 3 residues shy of the CDR3 end, and the germline J gene is used to complete it. Per the germline V gene, CDR1 is ENHRY and CDR2 is SYGVKD. The germline V and J ends were trimmed by 0 bases and 4 bases, with 13 bases remaining between them. The CDR3 runs to 17 residues.

The table lists this clone with a few counts. Coverage ceases 3 residues before the CDR3 finishes, and the germline J gene fills in the end. The rearrangement links TRBV5-1 to TRBJ2-1, with D possibly being TRBD1 (6 bases). Per the germline V gene, CDR1 is SGHRS and CDR2 is YFSETQ. The CDR3 extends over 15 amino acids. Deletions cut 3 bases from V and 6 bases from J, with 16 bases between. CDR3 bases read: TGCGCCAGCAGCTCTGGGACAACATCGTTCAATGAG. It codes for CASSSGTTSFNE. The entire CDR3 is CASSSGTTSFNEQFF.

This clone was picked up many times. The sequenced fragment ends 3 residues before the CDR3 boundary, so the rest is inferred from the germline J gene. The rearrangement uses TRBV7-9 and TRBJ1-4; D unresolved. The CDR3 loop spans 15 amino acids. Trimming shortened V by 1 base and J by 4 bases, and 10 bases separated the two germline ends. Germline values: CDR1 SEHNR, CDR2 FQNEAQ (reference sequence). The sequenced part of the CDR3 DNA is TGTGCCAGCAGCTTAGTCCAGAGCGGTAATGAAAAA. This sequence encodes CASSLVQSGNEK. The whole CDR3 sequence is CASSLVQSGNEKLFF.

This clone was seen repeatedly, ten times or more. From the germline J gene comes the end of the CDR3, since the read stops 3 residues before it. The gene calls are TRBV7-6 and TRBJ2-1, with 9 positions matching TRBD2. There are 16 residues in the CDR3. V was clipped by 2 bases and J by 4 bases; unmatched bases: 6. Germline V lookup: CDR1 SGHVS, CDR2 FNYEAQ. CDR3 DNA (partial): TGTGCCAGCAGCTTACGCGGCGGGGGGGCTTACAATGAG. It encodes CASSLRGGGAYNE. The entire CDR3 is CASSLRGGGAYNEQFF.